This T cell receptor (beta chain) was sequenced for a study of CD8 T cells in Susac syndrome. It was with random hexamers that 0.5 to 1 ug RNA was reverse transcribed. TCRdb reprocessed the immunoSEQ multiplex PCR reads with MiXCR, giving one entry per CDR3 protein. This sample carries about 150,000 distinct CDR3 sequences, approximately 96% of them seen once, and the ten largest clones take 0.21%. CDR1 is DFQATT, CDR2 SNEGSKA, per germline (reference sequence). The CDR3 has 13 amino acids. Trimming shortened V by 0 bases and J by 8 bases, and 11 bases separated the two germline ends. The sequenced material came from CD8+ T cells from PBMCs. This chain connects TRBV20-1 to TRBJ2-1, with a possible D match to TRBD2 (5 bases). The TCR originated in a human donor with multiple sclerosis. CDR3 nucleotides: TGCAGTGCTAGAGATCCGGGGTTCTATGAGCAGTTCTTC. It yields the protein CSARDPGFYEQFF.